Detailed here is one T cell receptor (beta chain). Some clones are missing from TCRdb's copy, which holds only in-frame ones; the method was immunoSEQ multiplex PCR. The sample lists around 26,000 clones, around 91% occurring once. These data are taken from a study of T cells in localized non-small cell lung cancer. Between the trimmed V and J ends, which lost 5 bases and 3 bases, there was a span of 19 bases. The germline gives CDR1 SGHTA, CDR2 FQGNSA. The CDR3 has 16 amino acids. This chain links TRBV7-2 with TRBJ1-2, with D maybe TRBD1 (5 bases). The receptor's source is a woman between 35 and 75 years old with stage I lung adenocarcinoma. The specimen comprised peripheral blood, sampled before any cancer treatment. As DNA, the CDR3 is TGTGCCAGCAGCGCGGAGAGCGGACAACTGTACTATGGCTACACCTTC. It yields the protein CASSAESGQLYYGYTF.